Shown below are 16 T cell receptor beta chains from a single sample sequenced in a study of human T cells and chemical hapten exposure. Time point given: pre-sensitization, week 0. Treatment denoted: therapeutic diphenylcyclopropenone sensitization with weekly scalp DPC. In TCRdb, the RACE reads were re-called with MiXCR into one record per CDR3 protein. The sample consists of 350,000 to 400,000 distinct CDR3 sequences, less than 6.5% of them appearing once. Specimen: whole blood, collected in connection with sensitization to the hapten diphenylcyclopropenone (DPC). Receptor source: a woman in her forties or fifties with alopecia areata. Some clones in this sample may be carry-over from other donors' samples.

This clonotype has a count of ten or more. The rearrangement uses TRBV5-1 and TRBJ1-5; D unresolved. V was trimmed by 3 bases and J by 7 bases, leaving 14 bases between them. Germline loops: CDR1 SGHRS, CDR2 YFSETQ. The CDR3 runs 14 residues. Written as DNA, the CDR3 is TGCGCCAGCAGCTCTTCGATCGGCGGCCAGCCCCAGCATTTT. Its translation is CASSSSIGGQPQHF.

Many counts were recorded for this clonotype. The chain recombines TRBV4-1 with TRBJ1-5; 11 bases align to TRBD1. Germline loops: CDR1 MGHRA, CDR2 YSYEKL. V lost 0 bases, J lost 0 bases, and 4 bases stayed unmatched. The CDR3 has 18 residues. The CDR3 sequence is CASSQDRTGGISNQPQHF. CDR3 DNA: TGCGCCAGCAGCCAAGATAGGACAGGGGGCATTAGCAATCAGCCCCAGCATTTT.

The chain carries TRBV7-9 and TRBJ1-1, with D possibly matching TRBD1 (5 bases). Germline loops: CDR1 SEHNR, CDR2 FQNEAQ (reference sequence). The CDR3 sequence is 14 residues long. The germline V and J ends were trimmed by 0 bases and 5 bases, with 10 bases remaining between them. CDR3 DNA sequence: TGTGCCAGCAGCTTAGCAGGGGATGGGACTGAAGCTTTCTTT. Amino acid sequence: CASSLAGDGTEAFF. Combining the CDR3 with reference TRBV7-9 and TRBJ1-1 gives the whole variable domain DTGVSQNPRHKITKRGQNVTFRCDPISEHNRLYWYRQTLGQGPEFLTYFQNEAQLEKSRLLSDRFSAERPKGSFSTLEIQRTEQGDSAMYLCASSLAGDGTEAFFGQGTRLTVV.

The chain carries TRBV6-5 and TRBJ1-6; no definite D call. CDR3 length: 19 residues. The V gene lost 0 bases and the J gene lost 0 bases, with 15 bases spanning the gap. Germline V gives CDR1 MNHEY, CDR2 SVGAGI. CDR3 coding DNA: TGTGCCAGCAGTTACTCGAGGGCAGGAGCTAGCTCCTATAATTCACCCCTCCACTTT. Translated, it gives CASSYSRAGASSYNSPLHF.

This clonotype was counted only a few times. The J gene is TRBJ2-7, the V gene TRBV10-3; 9 bases agree with TRBD1. Per germline, CDR1 ENHRY and CDR2 SYGVKD. This CDR3 has 12 residues. Losses at the gene ends were 4 bases for V and 7 bases for J; bases not matched to a gene: 2. CDR3 DNA: TGTGCCATCAGTGGGACAGGGGAGGAGCAGTACTTC. This codes for CAISGTGEEQYF.

The chain employs TRBV9 and TRBJ2-5; 10 bases fit TRBD2. Looked up from germline, CDR1 is SGDLS and CDR2 is YYNGEE. The J segment lost 5 bases and the V segment lost 3 bases, leaving 4 bases of the junction unmatched. The CDR3 loop spans 14 amino acids. In DNA form, the CDR3 reads TGTGCCAGCAGCGCTAGCGGGAGCGGGGAGACCCAGTACTTC. It translates to CASSASGSGETQYF.

Regarding this clonotype: A much larger clone is a single base away; this may be a read error. The genes are TRBV6-9 and TRBJ1-2; D gene unclear. The length of the CDR3 is 14 residues. The V gene's germline CDR1 is MNHGY and CDR2 SVAAGI. CDR3 sequence: CASSRPCPNCGYTF. CDR3 DNA sequence: TGTGCCAGCAGTCGGCCGTGCCCTAACTGTGGCTACACCTTC.

The V call is TRBV20-1, the J call TRBJ2-5, with TRBD2 matching 10 bases. V shed 0 bases and J 5 bases; nucleotides not matched to a gene: 6. The CDR3 loop spans 15 amino acids. Germline loops: CDR1 DFQATT, CDR2 SNEGSKA (reference sequence). CDR3 protein: CSARDLAGARETQYF. The DNA for the CDR3 is TGCAGTGCTAGAGACCTAGCGGGAGCCCGCGAGACCCAGTACTTC.

This clonotype came up a few times. The rearrangement joins TRBV5-1 to TRBJ2-3, with D tentatively TRBD2 (6 bases). The CDR3 loop spans 13 amino acids. Germline V gene data show CDR1 as SGHRS and CDR2 as YFSETQ. V dropped 0 bases and J dropped 14 bases, with 16 bases sitting between them. The CDR3 here is CASSLAGVKEWYF. DNA of the CDR3: TGCGCCAGCAGCTTGGCGGGAGTCAAAGAGTGGTATTTT.

In its sample, this clonotype was seen many times. V gene TRBV29-1 combines with J gene TRBJ2-1, with 7 bases matching TRBD2. Trimming at V came to 6 bases and at J to 5 bases, leaving 10 bases not matched to a gene. The V gene's germline CDR1 is SQVTM and CDR2 ANQGSEA. CDR3 length: 14 residues. CDR3 sequence reads: CSVTIRLANNEQFF. CDR3 DNA: TGCAGCGTCACTATCAGACTAGCCAACAATGAGCAGTTCTTC.

The chain has TRBV10-3 and TRBJ2-2; 13 nucleotides line up with TRBD2. Germline values: CDR1 ENHRY, CDR2 SYGVKD. This CDR3 spans 18 amino acids. Germline trimming cut 6 bases from V and 0 bases from J; bases unmatched to any gene: 7. CDR3: CAISGLAGASTNTGELFF. The CDR3 DNA reads as TGTGCCATCAGCGGACTAGCGGGAGCGTCCACGAACACCGGGGAGCTGTTTTTT.

The gene calls are TRBV9 and TRBJ2-5; TRBD2 matches at 10 bases. Germline loops: CDR1 SGDLS, CDR2 YYNGEE. The CDR3 consists of 18 residues. V lost 3 bases to trimming and J lost 2 bases; unmatched junction nucleotides: 13. The CDR3 DNA reads as TGTGCCAGCAGCGAGGGACCATCTAGCGGGAGACTGCAAGAGACCCAGTACTTC. Protein product: CASSEGPSSGRLQETQYF.

This clonotype was recorded many times. This chain connects TRBV6-5 to TRBJ2-2; 8 nucleotides align to TRBD1. This CDR3 region has 15 residues. Germline V lookup: CDR1 MNHEY, CDR2 SVGAGI. After removal of 6 bases from V and 3 bases from J, the junction contained 6 bases not matched to a gene. CDR3 in amino acids: CASRVPTGDTGELFF. As DNA, the CDR3 is TGTGCCAGCAGGGTGCCGACAGGGGACACCGGGGAGCTGTTTTTT.

This clonotype has a count of ten or more. The V and J genes are TRBV5-4 and TRBJ2-3; 16 bases match TRBD2. CDR3 length: 18 residues. V lost 4 bases and J lost 1; bases outside the gene matches: 6. CDR1 is SGHNT and CDR2 is YYREEE in the germline V gene (reference sequence). CDR3 coding DNA: TGTGCCAGCAGCGGAGGGACTAGCGGGAGGGCCGGCACAGATACGCAGTATTTT. This sequence encodes CASSGGTSGRAGTDTQYF.

This clonotype was counted a few times. The V and J genes are TRBV9 and TRBJ1-1; tentative D call: TRBD1 (5 bases). V was cut by 0 bases and J by 2 bases, with 11 bases left in between. The CDR3 totals 15 residues. Germline-derived CDR1 and CDR2 are SGDLS and YYNGEE. In DNA form, the CDR3 reads TGTGCCAGCAGCGTAGACGGGGGAACTAACACTGAAGCTTTCTTT. Encoded protein: CASSVDGGTNTEAFF.

This clonotype has ten or more counts. The J gene is TRBJ2-7, the V gene TRBV6-1; 14 nucleotides match TRBD2. With V trimmed by 0 bases and J by 7 bases, 8 bases remained unmatched. The CDR3 consists of 17 residues. Germline CDR1 is MNHNS and CDR2 is SASEGT. The CDR3 coding sequence is TGTGCCAGCAGTGAAGCGGGACTAGCGGGAGCGGACCGGGAGCAGTACTTC. It specifies CASSEAGLAGADREQYF.